This T cell receptor beta chain was obtained from a study of technical replicates of blood from a few donors. The CDR3 extends over 12 amino acids. Trimming took off 3 bases at V and 9 bases at J, with 9 bases between the two ends. The germline V gene encodes CDR1 SGHVS and CDR2 FNYEAQ. Sequenced by immunoSEQ multiplex PCR; TCRdb stores in-frame clones only, minus some. The sample lists over 55,000 clones, 70% to 90% occurring once. Input material: PBMCs. This sequence joins TRBV7-6 and TRBJ2-1, with D perhaps matching TRBD2 (6 bases). This sequence was found in a human donor in good health. Some clones in this sample may be carry-over from other donors' samples. CDR3 loop: CASSFGGAEQFF. The CDR3 DNA reads TGTGCCAGCAGCTTTGGAGGGGCTGAGCAGTTCTTC.